The clone carrying this T cell receptor (beta chain) was counted many times. Its antigen is not known. This sample is drawn from a study of CD8 T cells in ankylosing spondylitis. V lost 4 bases, J lost 4 bases, and 13 bases stayed unmatched. The germline V gene has CDR1 MNHNS and CDR2 SASEGT. This CDR3 has 17 residues. General study findings and limits: Prior work had noted some motif variants in reactive arthritis blood and synovial fluid.

In TCRdb, the 5' RACE reads were re-called with MiXCR into one record per CDR3 protein. The sample lists a few hundred thousand distinct CDR3 sequences, around 11% occurring once. The source of this sequence is a male donor with ankylosing spondylitis or in good health (not recorded which). This rearrangement joins TRBV6-1 to TRBJ2-5, with 9 bases matching TRBD1. Sequenced sample: blood, either unsorted or a sorted T cell fraction (not recorded which). In DNA form, the CDR3 reads TGTGCCAGCAGTGGACGGGACAGGGAACTATTCTCAGAGACCCAGTACTTC. Translating gives CASSGRDRELFSETQYF.